This T cell receptor beta chain was sequenced during a study of blood T cell repertoires in COVID-19. Study-wide background: Whether acute or convalescent, the COVID-19 samples came from the United States, Italy and Spain. From T cells, B-cell-depleted T cells, or PBMCs came the material, which was cDNA or gDNA.

Germline V lookup: CDR1 MDHEN, CDR2 SYDVKM. Trimming took 3 bases from V and 0 from J, leaving 9 bases between them. The CDR3 is 14 amino acids. How the authors handled the data: Counts of nucleated cells, estimated from reference gene primer amplification, were obtained. Only in-frame clones appear in the TCRdb table, and some are missing; sequencing was by immunoSEQ multiplex PCR. Clone size and V and J calls were adopted from that table, with D and trimming inferred from the DNA. The data contain around 81,000 clones, around 90% of them singletons. This receptor was identified in a man aged 65 to 79 with acute or convalescent COVID-19. The chain links TRBV28 to TRBJ2-7; D unresolved. What was sequenced was peripheral blood. The CDR3 DNA follows: TGTGCCAGCAGTTTTGGCGGATTCTCCTACGAGCAGTACTTC. Translated, it gives CASSFGGFSYEQYF. Full variable domain (rest looked up from reference TRBV28 and TRBJ2-7): DVKVTQSSRYLVKRTGEKVFLECVQDMDHENMFWYRQDPGLGLRLIYFSYDVKMKEKGDIPEGYSVSREKKERFSLILESASTNQTSMYLCASSFGGFSYEQYFGPGTRLTVT.